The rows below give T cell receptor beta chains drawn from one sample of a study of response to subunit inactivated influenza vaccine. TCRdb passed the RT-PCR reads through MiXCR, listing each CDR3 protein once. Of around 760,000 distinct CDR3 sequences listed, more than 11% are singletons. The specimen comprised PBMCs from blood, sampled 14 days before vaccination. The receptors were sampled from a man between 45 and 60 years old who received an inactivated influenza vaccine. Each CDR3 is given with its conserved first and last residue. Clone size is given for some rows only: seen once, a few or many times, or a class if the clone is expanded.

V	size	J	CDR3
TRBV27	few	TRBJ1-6	CASSFQAYNSPLHF
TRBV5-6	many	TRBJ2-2	CASSGAGTGRTGELFF
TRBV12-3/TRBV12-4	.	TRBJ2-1	CASSFWVLNEQFF
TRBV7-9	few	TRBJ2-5	CASSQEAGGTETQYF
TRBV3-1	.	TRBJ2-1	CASSPSGGDHNEQFF
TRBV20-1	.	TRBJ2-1	CGANGLAALPVHEQFF
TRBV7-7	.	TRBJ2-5	CASSLEVNQETQYF
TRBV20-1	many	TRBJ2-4	CSARGKAGSENIQYF
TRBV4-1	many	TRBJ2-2	CASSQKQGWAGELFF
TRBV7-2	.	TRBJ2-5	CASSQNRETQYF
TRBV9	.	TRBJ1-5	CASAPRMDSNQPQHF
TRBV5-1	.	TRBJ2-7	CASSLSGTGGIHEQYF
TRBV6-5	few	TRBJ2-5	CAVGDSAETQYF
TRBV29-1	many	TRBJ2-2	CSVDRGYTGELFF
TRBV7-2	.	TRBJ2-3	CASRMRENTDTQYF
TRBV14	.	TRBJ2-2	CASSPLLSTGELFF
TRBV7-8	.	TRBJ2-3	CASSRAFESGGFPTDTQYF
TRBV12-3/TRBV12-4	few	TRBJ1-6	CASHGRSSYNSPLHF
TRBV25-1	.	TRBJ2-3	CASSVIDTQYF
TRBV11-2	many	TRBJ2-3	CASSAIRGSDTQYF
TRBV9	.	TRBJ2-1	CASSGGAGFYNEQFF
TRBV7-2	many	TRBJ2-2	CASSLSPLAVTGELFF
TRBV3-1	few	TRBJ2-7	CASSQDRQAYAQYF
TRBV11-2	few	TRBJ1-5	CASSSPEWGVDSNQPQHF
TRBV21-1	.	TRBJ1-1	CASILGNFRRPIPEAFF
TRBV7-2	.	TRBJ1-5	CASSQGQVNQPQHF
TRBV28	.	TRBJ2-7	CASSLLRREGASF
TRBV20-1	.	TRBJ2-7	CSASIGADYEQYF
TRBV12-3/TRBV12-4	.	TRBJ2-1	CASSSQTMGQFF
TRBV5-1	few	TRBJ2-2	CASSFWGEAGELFF
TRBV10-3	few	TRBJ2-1	CAIRGLDHEQFF
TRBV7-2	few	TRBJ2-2	CASSSDGLNTGELFF
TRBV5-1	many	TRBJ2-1	CASSLLASGRASYNEQFF
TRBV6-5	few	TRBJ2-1	CASSYEGLAGGEQFF
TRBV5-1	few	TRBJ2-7	CASSIYSGTVTYEQYF
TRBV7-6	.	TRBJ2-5	CASSFAGRETQYF
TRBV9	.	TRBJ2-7	CASSVAGTMQEQYF
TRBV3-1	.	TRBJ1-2	CASTRRGGGSGYTF
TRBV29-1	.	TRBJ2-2	CSVRGLAPGELFF
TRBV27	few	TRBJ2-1	CASSFWQTLRSNEQFF
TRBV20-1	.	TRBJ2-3	CSALPGTSVKSPDMQYF